This T cell receptor beta chain was profiled in a study of T cell responses to AZD1222 COVID-19 vaccine. CDR3 length: 15 residues. V shed 2 bases and J shed 6 bases, with 14 bases lying between them. Germline CDR1 and CDR2: SGHVS and FQNEAQ. The protocol was immunoSEQ multiplex PCR, while the TCRdb copy is restricted to in-frame clones and leaves out a portion. The table records 150,000 or so clones, 90% of them present only once. This material consisted of peripheral blood, taken on day 0 of AZD1222 vaccination. The sequence derives from an adult in good health. The chain links TRBV7-8 to TRBJ2-1; the D gene could be TRBD1 or TRBD2 (6 bases each). The CDR3 loop is CASSLFSGASNEQFF. The CDR3 bases are TGTGCCAGCAGCTTATTTTCGGGGGCTAGCAATGAGCAGTTCTTC.